The 20 T cell receptor beta chains below were found in one sample sequenced in a study of graft-versus-host responses after intestinal transplantation listed by TCRdb under 2021. These TCRs are of unknown antigen specificity. Libraries came from the immunoSEQ multiplex PCR assay. Sourced from immuneACCESS, this table was stored by TCRdb with only in-frame sequences that have V and J called. A share of the clones is absent; for the studies checked, an unresolved V gene accounts for under half, and the remainder has no known explanation. This sample lists around 95,000 clones; approximately 84% were detected once. 0.9% to 1% of the sample belongs to the ten largest clones. The time point label on this specimen signifies: cells obtained before transplantation from donor or recipient. The sequencing used unstimulated CD4+ T cells sorted from spleen or lymph node cells, collected before transplant. These receptors were collected from a human donor who was the organ donor for an intestinal transplant.

This clone has only a few counts. This chain uses TRBV6-5 with TRBJ1-5; weak D call: TRBD1 (6 bases). This CDR3 has 14 residues. CDR1 and CDR2 from the germline V gene are MNHEY and SVGAGI. Trimming took 6 bases from V and 4 from J, leaving 13 bases between them. For the CDR3, the DNA is TGTGCCAGCAGACAGGGAATCCCGAATCAGCCCCAGCATTTT. Amino acids: CASRQGIPNQPQHF.

CDR3 in DNA: TGTGCCTGGACGCCTGGGGGGGGCTACTATGGCTACACCTTC. This codes for CAWTPGGGYYGYTF. V gene TRBV30 combines with J gene TRBJ1-2; possibly TRBD1 for D (6 bases). The CDR3 sequence is 14 residues long. Germline V gene data show CDR1 as GTSNPN and CDR2 as SVGIG (reference sequence). V lost 4 bases and J 3 bases, leaving 15 bases between the germline ends.

The chain joins TRBV4-2 to TRBJ1-6, with D uncertain. This CDR3 contains 14 residues. Germline CDR1 LGHNA, CDR2 YNFKEQ. V gave up 3 bases and J gave up 10 bases, with 13 bases separating them. CDR3 DNA sequence: TGTGCCAGCAGCCAGCCCGGGGAAAGGTCACCCCTCCACTTT. It encodes CASSQPGERSPLHF.

This chain connects TRBV20-1 to TRBJ2-7; tentatively, D is TRBD2 (5 bases). The germline V gene encodes CDR1 DFQATT and CDR2 SNEGSKA (reference sequence). CDR3 length: 11 residues. The V end lost 4 bases, the J end lost 4 bases, and 8 bases lay between the germline ends. CDR3 in DNA: TGCAGTGCTAACGGGGTTTACGAGCAGTACTTC. Its translation: CSANGVYEQYF.

The V and J genes are TRBV7-2 and TRBJ2-1; 7 bases agree with TRBD1. Losses at the gene ends were 0 bases for V and 9 bases for J; bases not matched to a gene: 11. CDR3 size: 16 residues. CDR1 and CDR2 (germline): SGHTA, FQGNSA. CDR3 bases: TGTGCCAGCAGCTTAGCGGGTGCAGGGGGAAGGGGTGAGCAGTTCTTC. Amino acid sequence: CASSLAGAGGRGEQFF.

The chain uses TRBV9 and TRBJ2-2; possibly TRBD1 for D (6 bases). Per the germline V gene, CDR1 is SGDLS and CDR2 is YYNGEE. CDR3 length equals 13 residues. Trimming took off 3 bases at V and 7 bases at J, with 10 bases between the two ends. The CDR3 DNA reads as TGTGCCAGCAGCGCCCGACAGGTCGGGGAGCTGTTTTTT. It translates to CASSARQVGELFF.

This chain links TRBV6-5 with TRBJ1-5; D unresolved. The germline CDR1 and CDR2 sequences are MNHEY and SVGAGI. The CDR3 is made up of 14 amino acids. Trimming stripped 5 bases from V and 7 bases from J, with 15 bases between. The CDR3 DNA reads TGTGCCAGCAGTAAATATGATAAAGGGCAGCCCCAGCATTTT. This encodes CASSKYDKGQPQHF.

V gene TRBV20-1 combines with J gene TRBJ2-3; no clear D gene. The CDR3 is 10 residues long. V lost 3 bases and J lost 5, with 3 bases in between. Germline V gives CDR1 DFQATT, CDR2 SNEGSKA (reference sequence). CDR3 sequence (DNA): TGCAGTGCTAGGATAGATACGCAGTATTTT. The encoded protein is CSARIDTQYF.

The genes are TRBV11-2 and TRBJ1-2, with 9 bases fitting TRBD1. Germline trimming cut 5 bases from V and 5 bases from J; bases unmatched to any gene: 9. In germline, CDR1 is SGHAT, CDR2 FQNNGV. This CDR3 comprises 15 residues. The CDR3 loop reads CASSPFSGTGYGYTF. The CDR3 bases are TGTGCCAGCAGCCCATTTTCCGGGACAGGGTATGGCTACACCTTC.

This clone appeared a single time. The chain combines TRBV4-2 with TRBJ2-3; possibly TRBD1 or TRBD2 for D (6 bases each). V was trimmed by 0 bases and J by 2 bases, leaving 15 bases between them. CDR3 length: 17 amino acids. Germline CDR1 and CDR2: LGHNA and YNFKEQ. The CDR3 loop reads CASSQDLGGSPTDTQYF. CDR3 sequence (DNA): TGTGCCAGCAGCCAAGATCTCGGGGGCAGCCCCACAGATACGCAGTATTTT.

This chain connects TRBV6-5 to TRBJ1-3; D may be TRBD1 (5 bases). The V end was cut by 3 bases, the J end by 2 bases, with 11 bases between. Germline V gene sequence: CDR1 MNHEY, CDR2 SVGAGI. The CDR3 is made up of 15 amino acids. The CDR3 DNA reads TGTGCCAGCAGTTATAGGTCGGGGGCTGGAAACACCATATATTTT. Translation: CASSYRSGAGNTIYF.

The rearrangement links TRBV5-1 to TRBJ1-3; maybe TRBD1 (5 bases). Germline CDR1 and CDR2: SGHRS and YFSETQ. This CDR3 comprises 13 residues. V lost 5 bases to trimming and J lost 8 bases, with 14 bases between them. The CDR3 DNA reads TGCGCCAGCAGTCTATCGGGGCTAGACACCATATATTTT. As protein: CASSLSGLDTIYF.

J is TRBJ1-5 and V is TRBV6-1, with a possible D match to TRBD1 (6 bases). The germline V gene encodes CDR1 MNHNS and CDR2 SASEGT. With 1 base removed from V and 5 bases from J, the gap between germline ends came to 9 bases. The CDR3 has 14 amino acids. This chain's CDR3 is CASSEERGYQPQHF. The CDR3 nucleotides are TGTGCCAGCAGTGAAGAAAGGGGGTATCAGCCCCAGCATTTT.

V is TRBV7-8 and J is TRBJ1-2, with a possible D match to TRBD1 (5 bases). Germline lookup yields CDR1 SGHVS and CDR2 FQNEAQ. The CDR3 has 14 amino acids. Trimming left V 4 bases short and J 1 base short, with 10 bases between. The CDR3 nucleotides are TGTGCCAGCAGCTCCTCAGGGATTAACTATGGCTACACCTTC. Its protein is CASSSSGINYGYTF.

The J gene is TRBJ2-3, the V gene TRBV9; D is unclear. Germline CDR1 and CDR2: SGDLS and YYNGEE. The CDR3 runs 15 residues. Trimming took off 2 bases at V and 1 base at J, with 11 bases between the two ends. The CDR3 bases are TGTGCCAGCAGCGTTGGTGTGCAGGGCACAGATACGCAGTATTTT. Protein: CASSVGVQGTDTQYF.

This clone was detected once. This sequence joins TRBV19 and TRBJ2-3; 9 nucleotides align to TRBD2. The junction had 7 bases not matched to a gene; V was cut back by 5 bases and J by 4 bases. CDR1 is LNHDA and CDR2 is SQIVND in the germline V gene (reference sequence). This CDR3 has 15 residues. The CDR3: CASSQAGGGSDTQYF. DNA of the CDR3: TGTGCCAGTAGTCAAGCGGGGGGAGGGTCAGATACGCAGTATTTT.

CDR3: CASSLGQMNTEAFF. The CDR3 coding sequence is TGTGCCAGCAGCTTAGGACAGATGAACACTGAAGCTTTCTTT. J is TRBJ1-1 and V is TRBV11-3; possible D gene TRBD1, 5 bases. CDR3 length: 14 residues. Trimming shortened V by 1 base and J by 0 bases, and 6 bases separated the two germline ends. Germline-derived CDR1 and CDR2 are SGHNT and YENEEA.

This chain joins TRBV30 and TRBJ1-5; 7 positions match TRBD1. The CDR3 is 18 residues long. Trimming at V came to 1 base and at J to 2 bases, leaving 14 bases not matched to a gene. CDR1 is GTSNPN, CDR2 SVGIG, per germline (reference sequence). The CDR3 protein is CAWSAFQGGLGGNQPQHF. CDR3 DNA: TGTGCCTGGAGTGCTTTTCAGGGGGGTTTGGGGGGCAATCAGCCCCAGCATTTT.

J is TRBJ2-7 and V is TRBV18; D gene unclear. The CDR3 length is 14 residues. Germline V gives CDR1 KGHSH, CDR2 LQKENI. Trimming pared 1 base from V and 6 bases from J, leaving 13 bases between. CDR3 DNA sequence: TGTGCCAGCTCACCACTCCGGCAGGCTGCCGAGCAGTACTTC. Protein product: CASSPLRQAAEQYF.

This clone has only one observation. The gene calls are TRBV29-1 and TRBJ1-2; TRBD1 agrees at 7 bases. Germline CDR1 SQVTM, CDR2 ANQGSEA. With V trimmed by 4 bases and J by 5 bases, 13 bases remained unmatched. CDR3 length: 15 residues. CDR3 coding DNA: TGCAGCGTTGTCAGGCACCAAGGGGGCCCGTATGGCTACACCTTC. Translated, it gives CSVVRHQGGPYGYTF. Drawing the rest from reference TRBV29-1 and TRBJ1-2, the complete variable domain is SAVISQKPSRDICQRGTSLTIQCQVDSQVTMMFWYRQQPGQSLTLIATANQGSEATYESGFVIDKFPISRPNLTFSTLTVSNMSPEDSSIYLCSVVRHQGGPYGYTFGSGTRLTVV.